A selection of T cell receptor beta chains follows, all from one sample in a study of control samples from healthy donors and cancer patients. The assay was immunoSEQ multiplex PCR, and TCRdb's table has in-frame clones only and misses some. There are about 110,000 clones in the sample; roughly four fifths occur only once, and around 6.2% lies in the top ten. What was sequenced was blood. The origin of the receptors is a man between 18 and 29 years old in good health. Both conserved end residues are part of each CDR3.

V,length,J,CDR3
TRBV7-9,19,TRBJ2-6,CASSPRQGAGLSGANVLTF
TRBV11-2,17,TRBJ2-3,CASSLAQVAGRADTQYF
TRBV19,15,TRBJ1-1,CASSTRTVSNTEAFF
TRBV25-1,18,TRBJ2-1,CASSSNLGTASSYNEQFF
TRBV4-1,13,TRBJ2-1,CASSQGPDNEQFF
TRBV14,14,TRBJ2-7,CASSHMRQGNEQYF
TRBV28,13,TRBJ2-7,CASSLSQYYEQYF
TRBV2,16,TRBJ2-3,CASSEEKGTSGGAHLF
TRBV30,13,TRBJ1-5,CAWSVKGTGPQHF
TRBV18,13,TRBJ1-6,CASSRGPRSPLHF
TRBV24-1,14,TRBJ2-1,CATSKTGDSNEQFF
TRBV6-5,15,TRBJ1-2,CASSYPTGVGYGYTF
TRBV4-1,16,TRBJ2-3,CASSLIAGGVADTQYF
TRBV7-6,14,TRBJ2-2,CASSHPLGTGELFF
TRBV24-1,13,TRBJ2-5,CATSGVRQETQYF
TRBV14,13,TRBJ1-2,CASSQVRTYGYTF
TRBV7-8,14,TRBJ2-2,CASSTHRVAGELFF
TRBV11-3,13,TRBJ2-3,CASSPGSWDTQYF
TRBV6-5,13,TRBJ1-3,CGSGATDRNTIYF
TRBV6-2/TRBV6-3,16,TRBJ1-1,CASSYSNNRMDTEAFF
TRBV6-1,15,TRBJ2-1,CASSERSSPYNEQFF
TRBV11-2,13,TRBJ1-2,CASSFGTGSGYTF
TRBV14,15,TRBJ2-7,CASSQAPGRVYEQYF
TRBV7-2,16,TRBJ1-3,CASSRRQDLSGNTIYF
TRBV5-8,19,TRBJ1-5,CASSTRQGSMSFGNQPQHF
TRBV13,16,TRBJ2-1,CASGERGGSAYNEQFF
TRBV5-1,14,TRBJ1-3,CAGIRGLTGNTIYF
TRBV9,12,TRBJ2-1,CASSATRGEQFF
TRBV5-5,16,TRBJ1-5,CASSTRLTGARQPQHF
TRBV5-4,15,TRBJ1-2,CASSPLGGSNYGYTF
TRBV6-4,13,TRBJ1-3,CASRRQGANTIYF
TRBV30,13,TRBJ1-2,CAWSVRQGTGYTF
TRBV5-6,16,TRBJ1-1,CASHNPGTGGNTEAFF
TRBV2,11,TRBJ2-7,CATSSGYEQYF
TRBV5-1,12,TRBJ1-1,CASSRDGTEAFF
TRBV19,17,TRBJ2-5,CASSIGRLAGGQETQYF
TRBV5-1,18,TRBJ2-3,CASSLALGAGGGTDTQYF
TRBV7-2,12,TRBJ2-1,CASSLTGDEQFF
TRBV18,15,TRBJ2-7,CASSVTSGGAHEQYF
TRBV28,11,TRBJ2-1,CASSFRGEQFF
TRBV15,15,TRBJ1-1,CATSRDLNRYTEAFF
TRBV11-2,16,TRBJ2-2,CASSLGGGTSTGELFF
TRBV15,12,TRBJ1-6,CATARGRAPLHF
TRBV6-1,16,TRBJ2-5,CASSERKRGDGETQYF